These T cell receptor beta chains were read from a single sample in a study of T cells in Graves' hyperthyroidism and ophthalmopathy. TCRdb passed the multiplex PCR reads through MiXCR, listing each CDR3 protein once. Here the sample spans about 320,000 distinct CDR3 sequences, 16% being singletons. Sequencing input: blood. Receptors originate from a man under 40 with Graves' hyperthyroidism. CDR3s include the opening cysteine and the closing phenylalanine or tryptophan. Each record gives: V gene, D gene, clone size, J gene, CDR3 protein, CDR3 DNA. A D gene is named only where the DNA matches it firmly. A clone size is listed for some rows: how often the clone was seen (once, few, many), or a class if it is expanded.

V: TRBV7-2
D: .
size: .
J: TRBJ2-7
CDR3: CASSLGLSREQYF
DNA: TGTGCCAGCAGCTTAGGGCTATCACGGGAGCAGTACTTC

V: TRBV4-2
D: .
size: .
J: TRBJ2-6
CDR3: CASSPVTGRGTGANVLTF
DNA: TGTGCCAGCAGCCCAGTGACAGGGAGGGGTACTGGGGCCAACGTCCTGACTTTC

V: TRBV5-1
D: .
size: many
J: TRBJ2-3
CDR3: CASSRGQGGADTQYF
DNA: TGCGCCAGCAGTCGAGGACAGGGAGGGGCAGATACGCAGTATTTT

V: TRBV6-4
D: TRBD1
size: few
J: TRBJ1-4
CDR3: CASSGTGNEKLFF
DNA: TGTGCCAGCAGTGGGACAGGTAATGAAAAACTGTTTTTT

V: TRBV9
D: .
size: few
J: TRBJ2-7
CDR3: CASSPWAKSSYEQYF
DNA: TGTGCCAGCAGCCCCTGGGCCAAAAGCTCCTACGAGCAGTACTTC

V: TRBV19
D: .
size: .
J: TRBJ1-6
CDR3: CASSMGVLRGPLHF
DNA: TGTGCCAGTAGTATGGGAGTCCTTCGGGGACCCCTCCACTTT

V: TRBV28
D: TRBD1
size: many
J: TRBJ2-1
CDR3: CASSPLDRGSVEQFF
DNA: TGTGCCAGCAGTCCCCTGGACAGGGGGTCCGTTGAGCAGTTCTTC

V: TRBV7-9
D: .
size: .
J: TRBJ2-4
CDR3: CASSLEGLAKNIQYF
DNA: TGTGCCAGCAGCTTAGAGGGACTAGCCAAAAACATTCAGTACTTC

V: TRBV12-3/TRBV12-4
D: .
size: .
J: TRBJ1-5
CDR3: CASSLGVIGDQPQHF
DNA: TGTGCCAGCAGTTTAGGGGTGATCGGCGATCAGCCCCAGCATTTT

V: TRBV6-5
D: TRBD1
size: few
J: TRBJ2-7
CDR3: CASSYSGQYYEQYF
DNA: TGTGCCAGCAGTTACTCGGGACAGTACTACGAGCAGTACTTC

V: TRBV20-1
D: TRBD1
size: .
J: TRBJ1-1
CDR3: CSAREGGTGTEAFF
DNA: TGCAGTGCTAGAGAGGGGGGGACAGGGACTGAAGCTTTCTTT

V: TRBV12-5
D: TRBD2
size: many
J: TRBJ2-2
CDR3: CASGSKIAGNTGELFF
DNA: TGTGCTAGTGGTTCCAAAATAGCGGGAAACACCGGGGAGCTGTTTTTT

V: TRBV19
D: TRBD2
size: few
J: TRBJ2-2
CDR3: CASRIDRAGAGTGELFF
DNA: TGTGCCAGTAGGATCGACCGAGCGGGAGCTGGTACCGGGGAGCTGTTTTTT

V: TRBV10-3
D: TRBD2
size: many
J: TRBJ2-1
CDR3: CAITATSGSSYNEQFF
DNA: TGTGCCATCACCGCGACTAGCGGGAGCTCCTACAATGAGCAGTTCTTC

V: TRBV7-9
D: .
size: .
J: TRBJ2-7
CDR3: CASSWTTSYEQYF
DNA: TGTGCCAGCAGCTGGACAACCTCCTACGAGCAGTACTTC

V: TRBV6-5
D: .
size: .
J: TRBJ2-5
CDR3: CASSYLRNYQETQYF
DNA: TGTGCCAGCAGTTACCTTAGAAACTACCAAGAGACCCAGTACTTC

V: TRBV6-1
D: .
size: few
J: TRBJ2-3
CDR3: CASSRNWGTDTQYF
DNA: TGTGCCAGCAGCCGGAATTGGGGCACAGATACGCAGTATTTT

V: TRBV30
D: .
size: many
J: TRBJ2-1
CDR3: CAWSGGPVEQFF
DNA: TGTGCCTGGAGTGGAGGGCCGGTAGAGCAGTTCTTC

V: TRBV24-1
D: TRBD1
size: many
J: TRBJ2-3
CDR3: CATSDLRPQQGATDTQYF
DNA: TGTGCCACCAGTGATTTGAGGCCTCAGCAGGGGGCAACAGATACGCAGTATTTT

V: TRBV10-3
D: TRBD1
size: many
J: TRBJ2-1
CDR3: CAIRTGTGGINEQFF
DNA: TGTGCCATTAGAACCGGGACAGGGGGAATTAATGAGCAGTTCTTC

V: TRBV3-1
D: .
size: many
J: TRBJ2-3
CDR3: CASSFGRDTQYF
DNA: TGTGCCAGCAGCTTCGGCCGGGATACGCAGTATTTT

V: TRBV6-2/TRBV6-3
D: TRBD2
size: few
J: TRBJ2-2
CDR3: CASSYSRLADTTNTGELFF
DNA: TGTGCCAGCAGTTACTCGAGACTAGCGGATACAACGAACACCGGGGAGCTGTTTTTT

V: TRBV20-1
D: TRBD1
size: .
J: TRBJ1-5
CDR3: CSASTGVRPPQHF
DNA: TGCAGTGCTAGCACAGGGGTCCGGCCGCCCCAGCATTTT

V: TRBV7-6
D: .
size: .
J: TRBJ2-1
CDR3: CASSPGRAGEQFF
DNA: TGTGCCAGCAGCCCGGGACGGGCAGGGGAGCAGTTCTTC

V: TRBV9
D: .
size: .
J: TRBJ1-5
CDR3: CASSVAGQTHEPQHF
DNA: TGTGCCAGCAGCGTAGCGGGTCAGACCCATGAGCCCCAGCATTTT

V: TRBV6-1
D: TRBD2
size: many
J: TRBJ2-3
CDR3: CASVAGAWTDTQYF
DNA: TGTGCCAGCGTAGCGGGAGCTTGGACAGATACGCAGTATTTT

V: TRBV12-3/TRBV12-4
D: .
size: many
J: TRBJ2-5
CDR3: CASSFQGQGGETQYF
DNA: TGTGCCAGCAGTTTTCAGGGGCAGGGGGGAGAGACCCAGTACTTC

V: TRBV12-3/TRBV12-4
D: .
size: many
J: TRBJ2-5
CDR3: CASSSRGVQETQYF
DNA: TGTGCCAGCAGTTCGAGGGGAGTCCAAGAGACCCAGTACTTC

V: TRBV20-1
D: TRBD2
size: many
J: TRBJ2-1
CDR3: CSARPSQLAGYYNEQFF
DNA: TGCAGTGCTAGGCCTTCCCAACTAGCGGGATACTACAATGAGCAGTTCTTC

V: TRBV13
D: TRBD1
size: .
J: TRBJ2-7
CDR3: CASSLEGTGWAYEQYF
DNA: TGTGCCAGCAGCTTAGAAGGGACAGGGTGGGCCTACGAGCAGTACTTC

V: TRBV20-1
D: .
size: many
J: TRBJ2-3
CDR3: CSASPDLRTQYF
DNA: TGCAGTGCTAGTCCGGACCTTAGGACGCAGTATTTT

V: TRBV5-4
D: TRBD1
size: few
J: TRBJ2-7
CDR3: CASSVGTALTYEQYF
DNA: TGTGCCAGCAGCGTCGGGACAGCCCTCACCTACGAGCAGTACTTC

V: TRBV27
D: .
size: few
J: TRBJ2-4
CDR3: CASRPYTLAKNIQYF
DNA: TGTGCCAGCAGGCCATATACACTAGCCAAAAACATTCAGTACTTC

V: TRBV5-1
D: TRBD2
size: many
J: TRBJ2-3
CDR3: CASSLGLAGGLTDTQYF
DNA: TGCGCCAGCAGCCTGGGACTAGCGGGAGGTTTGACAGATACGCAGTATTTT

V: TRBV7-9
D: .
size: .
J: TRBJ1-5
CDR3: CASSEGVGSGNQPQHF
DNA: TGTGCCAGCAGCGAAGGGGTAGGGTCCGGCAATCAGCCCCAGCATTTT

V: TRBV27
D: TRBD1
size: .
J: TRBJ1-3
CDR3: CASSLSGQGQARSGTIYF
DNA: TGTGCCAGCAGTTTATCGGGGCAGGGACAGGCCAGGTCCGGCACCATATATTTT

V: TRBV7-9
D: .
size: many
J: TRBJ2-5
CDR3: CASSSVSGAQYQETQYF
DNA: TGTGCCAGCAGCTCGGTATCAGGGGCCCAGTACCAAGAGACCCAGTACTTC

V: TRBV9
D: TRBD2
size: few
J: TRBJ2-3
CDR3: CASSVVVGRGTDTQYF
DNA: TGTGCCAGCAGCGTAGTCGTCGGGAGGGGAACAGATACGCAGTATTTT

V: TRBV5-1
D: .
size: .
J: TRBJ2-7
CDR3: CASSFGVARYHEQYF
DNA: TGCGCCAGCAGTTTCGGGGTCGCGCGTTACCACGAGCAGTACTTC

V: TRBV18
D: .
size: many
J: TRBJ1-4
CDR3: CASSPREGTNEKLFF
DNA: TGTGCCAGCTCACCTCGGGAAGGAACTAATGAAAAACTGTTTTTT

V: TRBV6-2/TRBV6-3
D: .
size: .
J: TRBJ1-5
CDR3: CASNLGSRNQPQHF
DNA: TGTGCCAGCAATCTGGGGAGTCGCAATCAGCCCCAGCATTTT